This T cell receptor beta chain emerged from a study of blood T cell repertoires in COVID-19 (TCRdb year 2020). About the investigation overall: Samples from collaborators originated in the United States, Italy and Spain and spanned both the acute and convalescent phases of COVID-19. The material from the prospective study consisted of cDNA or gDNA derived from T cells, B-cell-depleted T cells, or PBMCs. Deeply sampled blood TCRbeta repertoires from subjects exposed to, actively infected with, or recovered from COVID-19 were included in the dataset. The repertoires were made available in a free public database intended to serve as a resource for research on the immune response to SARS-CoV-2. The samples were drawn from the first 160 participants of the ongoing ImmuneRACE study and from more than 1,000 subjects provided by 6 global collaborators. A de-identified subject ID, COVID-19 status, age in years and sex were almost always included in the sample metadata. Where available, HLA class I and class II types were taken from metadata supplied by the sample provider and were not determined by assay-based typing. What the authors observed across the whole study: Clinical and demographic metadata were provided uncurated, with the amount varying by source and participant.

The immunoSEQ Assay, a bias-controlled multiplex PCR, was used to amplify TCRbeta CDR3 regions from genomic DNA. In the paper's pipeline: Within the assay, amplification of reference gene primers was used to estimate how many nucleated cells each sample contained. To quantify the absolute abundance of each unique TCRbeta CDR3 rearrangement, sequence reads were collapsed and filtered. For each sample, productive Simpson clonality was calculated by taking the square root of Simpson's diversity index across productive rearrangements. TCRdb's version of the immuneACCESS table is confined to in-frame rearrangements and falls short of the full clone set. An unresolved V gene accounts for under half of the shortfall where checked; the remainder is of unknown origin. V, J and clone size are taken as reported in that table, and D and trimming were inferred from the DNA itself. The sample data list over 200,000 clones, and about 80% of these were observed just once. The ten largest clones take up 2.5% to 4% of the sample.

CDR1 ENHRY and CDR2 SYGVKD are derived from the germline V gene. The CDR3 numbers 14 residues from cysteine through phenylalanine. Only the CDR3 DNA stays, 42 bases, in frame from base 1. V is clipped by 0 bases and J by 8 bases, and the sequence between their germline boundaries is 13 bases long. The collaborating institutions used their own protocols to collect whole blood in K2EDTA tubes. For TCRbeta analysis, collaborator samples were shipped as frozen whole blood, as isolated PBMCs, or as DNA extracted from either sample type. Turning to this clone: The antigen this receptor binds is unknown. No much larger clone exists at a distance of one base, and base qualities are not known.

Sequences were obtained from peripheral blood. This TCR was recovered from a woman older than 75 with acute or convalescent COVID-19. The rearranged segments are TRBV10-3 and TRBJ1-2, with no D gene named confidently. The base sequence is TGTGCCATCAGTGAGTCCCTAGGACTACTCGGCTACACCTTC. The translation is CAISESLGLLGYTF.